The 6 T cell receptor beta chains in this list originate from one sample, sequenced in a study of T cells in narcolepsy. Repertoires were generated with immunoSEQ multiplex PCR, while TCRdb's copy carries only in-frame clones and drops some. The sample shows around 24,000 clones, 84% of them seen only once. The sample taken for sequencing was CD45RA- memory CD4+ T cells from PBMCs. All receptors come from a human donor with narcolepsy.

This rearrangement joins TRBV5-1 to TRBJ2-1; D may be TRBD2 (5 bases). CDR3 length: 15 amino acids. Germline-derived CDR1 and CDR2 are SGHRS and YFSETQ. V was clipped by 3 bases and J by 4 bases, with 14 bases between them. CDR3 nucleotide sequence: TGCGCCAGCAGCTCGGAACCGACTATTTACAATGAGCAGTTCTTC. Translation gives CASSSEPTIYNEQFF.

The rearrangement uses TRBV5-4 and TRBJ2-1; TRBD2 is a possible D gene (6 bases). The V end was cut by 0 bases, the J end by 10 bases, with 14 bases between. Germline V CDR1 and CDR2: SGHNT, YYREEE (reference sequence). The CDR3 contains 14 residues. DNA of the CDR3: TGTGCCAGCAGCTTGGAGGGAGGTACTCGAGAGCAGTTCTTC. Amino acids: CASSLEGGTREQFF.

This clone was detected a few times. The rearrangement links TRBV6-1 to TRBJ2-7; D remains unclear. CDR1 MNHNS and CDR2 SASEGT come from the germline V gene. V was cut by 8 bases and J by 3 bases, with 8 bases left in between. CDR3 size: 11 residues. Written as DNA, the CDR3 is TGTGCCAGCTGGGTGAACTACGAGCAGTACTTC. Amino acids: CASWVNYEQYF.

This clone was counted between two and nine times. The chain links TRBV10-3 to TRBJ2-7; D is perhaps TRBD2 (6 bases). The V gene lost 4 bases and the J gene lost 3 bases, with 10 bases spanning the gap. The CDR3 runs to 13 residues. Looked up from germline, CDR1 is ENHRY and CDR2 is SYGVKD. Here the CDR3 DNA reads TGTGCCATCAGTGCCAAGACTAGCTACGAGCAGTACTTC. It translates to CAISAKTSYEQYF.

The chain has TRBV10-2 and TRBJ2-7, with a tentative D call TRBD2 (5 bases). In germline, CDR1 is WSHSY, CDR2 SAAADI. The CDR3 runs 13 residues. Trimming left V 7 bases short and J 3 bases short, with 13 bases between. As DNA, the CDR3 is TGCGCCAGCAAGTCATGGGGAGACTACGAGCAGTACTTC. Amino acid sequence: CASKSWGDYEQYF.

The chain is built from TRBV7-9 and TRBJ2-2; no definite D call. Germline values: CDR1 SEHNR, CDR2 FQNEAQ (reference sequence). V was cut by 5 bases and J by 3 bases, with 13 bases left in between. CDR3 length: 15 amino acids. The CDR3 DNA follows: TGTGCCAGCAGCGCCCACATGACCTACACCGGGGAGCTGTTTTTT. This translates into CASSAHMTYTGELFF.